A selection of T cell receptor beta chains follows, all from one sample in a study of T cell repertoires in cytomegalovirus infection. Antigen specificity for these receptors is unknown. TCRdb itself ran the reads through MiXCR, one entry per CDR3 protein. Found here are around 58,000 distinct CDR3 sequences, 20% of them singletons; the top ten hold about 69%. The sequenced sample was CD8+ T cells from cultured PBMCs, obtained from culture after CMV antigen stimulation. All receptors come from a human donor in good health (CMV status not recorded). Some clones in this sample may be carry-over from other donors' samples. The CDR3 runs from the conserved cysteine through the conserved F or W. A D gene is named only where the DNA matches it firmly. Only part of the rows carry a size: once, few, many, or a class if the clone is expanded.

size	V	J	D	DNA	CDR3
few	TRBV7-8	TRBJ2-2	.	TGTGCCAGCAGCTGGGGTGGCGGGGAGCTGTTTTTT	CASSWGGGELFF
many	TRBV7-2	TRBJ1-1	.	TGTGCCAGCAGCTTAGGGCCCGTAGGGAACACTGAAGCTTTCTTT	CASSLGPVGNTEAFF
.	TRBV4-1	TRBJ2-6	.	TGCGCCAGCATGGGTCGGGGTACTCTAGGAGCCAACGTCCTGACTTTC	CASMGRGTLGANVLTF
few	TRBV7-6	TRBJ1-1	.	TGTGCCAGCACCAGAGGACGGGGGTTGAACACTGAAGCTTTCTTT	CASTRGRGLNTEAFF
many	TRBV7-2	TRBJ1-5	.	TGTGCCAGCAGCCCCCGAGGGCGCGGACAGCCCCAGCATTTT	CASSPRGRGQPQHF
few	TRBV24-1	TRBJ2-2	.	TGTGCCACCAGTGACCTGACTTCCACCGGGGAGCTGTTTTTT	CATSDLTSTGELFF
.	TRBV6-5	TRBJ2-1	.	TGTGCCAGCAGTTACGGGCAGGGGTTCAGCAATGAGCAGTTCTTC	CASSYGQGFSNEQFF
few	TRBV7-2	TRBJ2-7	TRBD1	TGTGCCAGCAGCTTGTTCCCTTCCAAGGACAGGGGGCGCGAGCAGTACTTC	CASSLFPSKDRGREQYF
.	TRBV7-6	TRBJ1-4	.	TGTGCCAGCAGCTTAGAACCCCCGAGTTGGGAAAAACTGTTTTTT	CASSLEPPSWEKLFF
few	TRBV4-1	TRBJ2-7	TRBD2	TGCGCCAGCAGCCATGAAGGGGGCGGGGGGGCTGGCTACGAGCAGTACTTC	CASSHEGGGGAGYEQYF
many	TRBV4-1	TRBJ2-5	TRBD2	TGCGCCAGCAGCCCAGCGGGGCAAGAGACCCAGTACTTC	CASSPAGQETQYF
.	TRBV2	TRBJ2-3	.	TGTGCCTCAACAAGGGGTTCTAGCACAGATACGCAGTATTTT	CASTRGSSTDTQYF
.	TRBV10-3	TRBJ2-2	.	TGTGCCATCAGTGAGTCGACCGGACCTTACACCGGGGAGCTGTTTTTT	CAISESTGPYTGELFF
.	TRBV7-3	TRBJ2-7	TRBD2	TGTGCCAGCAGCTTACGGGGTTCCAGCGGGAGGAGGTCCTACGAGCAGTACTTC	CASSLRGSSGRRSYEQYF
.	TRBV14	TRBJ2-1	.	TGTGCCAGCAGCCAAGCGAAGCGTGAGCAGTTCTTC	CASSQAKREQFF
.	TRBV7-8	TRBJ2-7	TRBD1	TGTGCCAGCAGCTTATCCGGGACAGGATCCTCCTACGAGCAGTACTTC	CASSLSGTGSSYEQYF